This T cell receptor beta chain originates from a study of PD-1 blockade in classical Hodgkin lymphoma. After autologous stem cell transplantation all patients relapsed, and prior brentuximab vedotin exposure differed between cohorts. The germline gives CDR1 MDHEN, CDR2 SYDVKM. CDR3 length: 16 amino acids. After removal of 4 bases from V and 1 base from J, the junction contained 8 bases not matched to a gene. Here immunoSEQ multiplex PCR was the method, and the copy in TCRdb shows in-frame clones only, minus some. Of some 100,000 clones in the sample, around 89% are singletons; the top ten hold 6.6%.

The V call is TRBV28, the J call TRBJ2-3; 7 bases are a match to TRBD1. The sequences come from peripheral blood mononuclear cells (PBMCs), collected before the second cycle of nivolumab. This clonotype was obtained from a human donor with classical Hodgkin lymphoma. The CDR3 DNA sequence: TGTGCCAGCAGTTATTTAGGGGGCCAAGGCACAGATACGCAGTATTTT. It specifies CASSYLGGQGTDTQYF.